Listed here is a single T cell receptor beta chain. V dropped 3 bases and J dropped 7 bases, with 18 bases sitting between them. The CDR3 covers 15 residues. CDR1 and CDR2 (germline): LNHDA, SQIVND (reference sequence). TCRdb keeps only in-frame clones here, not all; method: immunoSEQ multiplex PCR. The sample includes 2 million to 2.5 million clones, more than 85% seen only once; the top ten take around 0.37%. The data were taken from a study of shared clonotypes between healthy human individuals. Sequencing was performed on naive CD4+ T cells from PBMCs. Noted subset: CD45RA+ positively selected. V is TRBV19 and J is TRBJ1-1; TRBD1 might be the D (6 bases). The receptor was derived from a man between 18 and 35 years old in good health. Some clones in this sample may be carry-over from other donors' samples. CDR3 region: CASSIEGRGGVEAFF. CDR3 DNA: TGTGCCAGTAGTATTGAGGGCAGGGGTGGTGTTGAAGCTTTCTTT.